A single sample is the source of the 10 T cell receptor beta chains below, sequenced in a study of metastatic and nonmetastatic thyroid tumors. TCRdb re-clonotyped the PCR reads through MiXCR. Among about 93,000 clones listed, roughly 12% were seen once. No patient received treatment before thyroid surgery. Sequenced: blood. These receptors were collected from a female donor with papillary thyroid cancer or a benign thyroid nodule (not recorded which). Some clones in this sample may be carry-over from other donors' samples.

This clone was picked up many times. The V and J genes are TRBV4-1 and TRBJ2-1; the match to TRBD2 covers 7 bases. Germline V gives CDR1 MGHRA, CDR2 YSYEKL. This CDR3 is built from 16 residues. J was trimmed by 2 bases and V by 2 bases; bases with no gene match: 6. The CDR3 loop is CASSQRRGSPYNEQFF. The CDR3, as DNA: TGCGCCAGCAGCCAAAGGCGCGGGAGTCCCTACAATGAGCAGTTCTTC.

Ten or more counts support this clone. The chain recombines TRBV27 with TRBJ2-7; 10 nucleotides line up with TRBD2. Germline CDR1 reads MNHEY; CDR2 reads SMNVEV (reference sequence). The V and J ends lost 6 bases and 3 bases, in that order; junction bases with no gene match: 2. This CDR3 is 13 amino acids long. The CDR3 coding sequence is TGTGCCAGCAGGCGGACTAGCGGCTACGAGCAGTACTTC. Amino acid sequence: CASRRTSGYEQYF.

This clone has more than one count but fewer than ten. This may come from a read error, since a much larger clone is one base off. The gene calls are TRBV28 and TRBJ2-1; a possible D gene is TRBD1 (5 bases). The germline V gene has CDR1 MDHEN and CDR2 SYDVKM. The CDR3 totals 13 residues. Deletions cut 7 bases from V and 6 bases from J, with 13 bases between. Here the CDR3 reads CASITGKGNEQFF. CDR3 in DNA: TGTGCCAGCATCACAGGTAAAGGCAATGAGCAGTTCTTC.

This clone has a count of ten or more. The CDR3 reads CASSRGVENEQFF. The DNA of the CDR3 is TGTGCCAGCAGCCGAGGGGTAGAAAATGAGCAGTTCTTC. This chain connects TRBV3-1 to TRBJ2-1; possibly TRBD1 or TRBD2 for D (5 bases each). The CDR3 loop spans 13 amino acids. Germline loops: CDR1 LGHDT, CDR2 YNNKEL (reference sequence). Trimming removed 4 bases at V and 7 bases at J, with 11 bases between.

With respect to this clone: This may be a read error: a much more frequent sequence differs by one nucleotide. The same CDR3 also results from other DNA sequences found in this sample. This CDR3 is CASSRRPNTEAFF. The CDR3 coding sequence is TGTGCCAGCAGTAGGCGTCCGAACACTGAAGCTTTCTTT. The chain joins TRBV28 to TRBJ1-1; D remains ambiguous. Deletions cut 5 bases from V and 1 base from J, with 8 bases between. Germline V gene lookup returns CDR1 MDHEN and CDR2 SYDVKM. CDR3 length: 13 amino acids.

This clone was seen ten or more times. V is TRBV27 and J is TRBJ2-7; D unclear. V lost 8 bases and J lost 0, with 14 bases in between. The CDR3 extends over 14 amino acids. CDR1 is MNHEY and CDR2 is SMNVEV in the germline V gene (reference sequence). The CDR3 sequence: CASGTTVSSYEQYF. Here the CDR3 DNA reads TGTGCCAGCGGAACAACAGTTTCCTCCTACGAGCAGTACTTC.

This clone appeared many times. This sequence may be a read error, since a much larger clone differs from it by one base. J is TRBJ2-7 and V is TRBV6-1; D is undetermined. Per germline, CDR1 MNHNS and CDR2 SASEGT. The CDR3 extends over 11 amino acids. The CDR3 loop reads CVSQETYEQYF. The CDR3 DNA reads as TGTGTCAGCCAGGAAACCTACGAGCAGTACTTC.

There are many counts of this clone. The sample has other DNA sequences that encode this CDR3 too. This chain joins TRBV12-3 or TRBV12-4 and TRBJ2-2; D gene ambiguous. V gave up 3 bases and J gave up 4 bases, with 3 bases separating them. This CDR3 contains 12 residues. CDR3 in DNA: TGTGCCAGCAGTTTTGGCACCGGGGAGCTGTTTTTT. Protein product: CASSFGTGELFF.

This clone has at least ten counts. The chain employs TRBV15 and TRBJ1-4, with D hard to call. Germline V gene sequence: CDR1 LNHNV, CDR2 YYDKDF (reference sequence). The CDR3 is 15 residues long. Trimming stripped 5 bases from V and 4 bases from J, with 14 bases between. The chain's CDR3 is CATSEGGNLNEKLFF. The CDR3 coding sequence is TGTGCCACCAGCGAAGGAGGGAACCTTAATGAAAAACTGTTTTTT.

There are many counts of this clone. The CDR3 reads CASSLTGVDLGYTF. CDR3 DNA sequence: TGTGCCAGCAGCTTAACAGGGGTGGATCTTGGCTACACCTTC. This rearrangement joins TRBV7-2 to TRBJ1-2; 7 positions agree with TRBD1. This CDR3 has 14 residues. CDR1 and CDR2 from the germline V gene are SGHTA and FQGNSA. V shed 2 bases and J 7 bases; nucleotides not matched to a gene: 7.